This T cell receptor beta chain derives from a study of T-cell reconstitution after alpha-beta-depleted transplantation in children. Looked up from germline, CDR1 is SQVTM and CDR2 is ANQGSEA. The CDR3 has 14 residues. Trimming removed 7 bases from V and 5 bases from J; junction bases left unmatched: 6. This sample's TCRbeta library carried unique molecular identifier barcodes. TCRdb ran MiXCR on the PCR reads and lists one entry per CDR3 protein. This sample has 200,000 to 250,000 distinct CDR3 sequences, with about a tenth found just once. This clonotype was counted many times. The sequence was collected from a human donor who donated a stem cell graft to a child with acute lymphoblastic leukemia. This sample comprised PBMCs from the stem cell graft donor, obtained from the stem cell graft. The gene calls are TRBV29-1 and TRBJ2-3; 13 bases map to TRBD2. The CDR3 nucleotides are TGCAGCGCTAGGGGACTAGCGGGGCGAGATACGCAGTATTTT. Protein sequence: CSARGLAGRDTQYF.